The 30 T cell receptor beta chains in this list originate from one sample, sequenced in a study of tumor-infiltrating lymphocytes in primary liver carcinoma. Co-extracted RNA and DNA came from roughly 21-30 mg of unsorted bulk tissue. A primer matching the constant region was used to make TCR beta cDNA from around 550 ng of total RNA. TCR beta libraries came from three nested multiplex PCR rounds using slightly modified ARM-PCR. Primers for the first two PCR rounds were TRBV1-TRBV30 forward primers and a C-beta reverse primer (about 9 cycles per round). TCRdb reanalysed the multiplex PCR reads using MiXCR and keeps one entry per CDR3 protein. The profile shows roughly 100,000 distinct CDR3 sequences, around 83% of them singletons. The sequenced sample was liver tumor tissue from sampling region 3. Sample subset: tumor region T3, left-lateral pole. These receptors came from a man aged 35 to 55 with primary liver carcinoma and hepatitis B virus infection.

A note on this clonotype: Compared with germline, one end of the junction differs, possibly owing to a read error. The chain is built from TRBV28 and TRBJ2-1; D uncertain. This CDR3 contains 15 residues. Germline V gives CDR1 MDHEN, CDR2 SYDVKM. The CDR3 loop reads CTSSLPGRVVNEQFF. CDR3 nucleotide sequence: TGTACCAGCAGTTTACCGGGCCGGGTGGTGAATGAGCAGTTCTTC.

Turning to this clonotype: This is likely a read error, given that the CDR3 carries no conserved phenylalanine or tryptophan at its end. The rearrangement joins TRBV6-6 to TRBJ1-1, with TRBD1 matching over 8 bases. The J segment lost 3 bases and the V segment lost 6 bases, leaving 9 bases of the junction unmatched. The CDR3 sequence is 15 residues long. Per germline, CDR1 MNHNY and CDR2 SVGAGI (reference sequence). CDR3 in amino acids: CASRKQGVADTEAFL. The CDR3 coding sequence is TGTGCCAGCAGGAAACAGGGGGTCGCAGACACTGAAGCTTTCCTT.

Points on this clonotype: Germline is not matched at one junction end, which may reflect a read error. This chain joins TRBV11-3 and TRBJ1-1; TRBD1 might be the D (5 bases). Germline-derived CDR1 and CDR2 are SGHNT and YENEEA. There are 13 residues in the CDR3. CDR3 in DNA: TGTGCCAGCAGTTTAGAAGTGGACACTGGAGCCTTCTTT. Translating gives CASSLEVDTGAFF.

The CDR3 here is CASSFRGGHGPTDTQYF. CDR3 nucleotides: TGTGCCAGCAGCTTCAGGGGGGGACATGGCCCCACGGATACGCAGTATTTT. V is TRBV12-3 or TRBV12-4 and J is TRBJ2-3; D is possibly TRBD1 or TRBD2 (7 bases each). The V end lost 6 bases, the J end lost 6 bases, and 25 bases lay between the germline ends. This CDR3 has 17 amino acids.

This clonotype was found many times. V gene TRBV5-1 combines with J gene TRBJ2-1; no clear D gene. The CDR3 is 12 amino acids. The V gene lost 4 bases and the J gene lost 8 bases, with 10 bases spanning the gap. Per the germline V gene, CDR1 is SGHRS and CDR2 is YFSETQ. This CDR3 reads CASSRPSDEQFF. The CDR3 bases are TGCGCCAGCAGCCGCCCCAGCGATGAGCAGTTCTTC.

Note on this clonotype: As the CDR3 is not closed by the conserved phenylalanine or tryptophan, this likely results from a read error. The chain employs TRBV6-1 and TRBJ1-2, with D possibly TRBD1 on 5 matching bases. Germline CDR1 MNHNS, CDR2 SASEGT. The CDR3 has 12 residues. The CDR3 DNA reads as TGTGCCAGCACCCAGGACAACTGTGGCTACACCATC. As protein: CASTQDNCGYTI.

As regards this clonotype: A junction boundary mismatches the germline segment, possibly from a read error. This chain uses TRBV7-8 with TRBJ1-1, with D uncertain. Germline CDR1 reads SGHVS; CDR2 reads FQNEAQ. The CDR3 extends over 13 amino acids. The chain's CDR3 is CASSSQRNTEPFF. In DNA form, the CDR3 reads TGTGCCAGCAGCAGTCAGAGGAACACTGAACCTTTCTTT.

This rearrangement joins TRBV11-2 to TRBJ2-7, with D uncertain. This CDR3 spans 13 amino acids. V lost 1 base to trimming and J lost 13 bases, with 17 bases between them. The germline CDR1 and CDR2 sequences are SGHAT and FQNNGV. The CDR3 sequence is CASSLGARWDHYF. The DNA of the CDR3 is TGTGCCAGCAGCTTAGGGGCCCGCTGGGATCATTACTTC.

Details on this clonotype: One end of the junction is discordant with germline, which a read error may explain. The CDR3 sequence: CSVAGGWGMNTGAFF. CDR3 sequence (DNA): TGCAGCGTTGCCGGGGGTTGGGGCATGAACACTGGAGCTTTCTTT. The rearrangement links TRBV29-1 to TRBJ1-1; D might be TRBD1 (5 bases). The CDR3 runs 15 residues. CDR1 is SQVTM and CDR2 is ANQGSEA in the germline V gene.

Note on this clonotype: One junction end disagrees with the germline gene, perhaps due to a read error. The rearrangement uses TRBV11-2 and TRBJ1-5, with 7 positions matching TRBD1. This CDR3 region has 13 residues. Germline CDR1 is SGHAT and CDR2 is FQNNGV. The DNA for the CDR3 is TGTGCCAGTAGTCGCGACAGGGATCAGTCCCAGCATTTT. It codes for CASSRDRDQSQHF.

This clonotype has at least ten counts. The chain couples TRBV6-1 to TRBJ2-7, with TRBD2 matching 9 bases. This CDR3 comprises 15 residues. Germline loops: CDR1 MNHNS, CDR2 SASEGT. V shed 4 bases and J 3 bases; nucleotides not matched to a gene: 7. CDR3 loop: CASSGKQAGGYEQYF. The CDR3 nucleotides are TGTGCCAGCAGTGGCAAACAAGCGGGAGGCTACGAGCAGTACTTC.

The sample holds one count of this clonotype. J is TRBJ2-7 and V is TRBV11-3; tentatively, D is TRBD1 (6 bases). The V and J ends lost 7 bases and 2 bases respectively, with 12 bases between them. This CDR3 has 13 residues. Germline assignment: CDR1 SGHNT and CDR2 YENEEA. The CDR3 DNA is TGTGCCAGCATCGTGGGACAAACCTACGAGCAGTACTTC. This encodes CASIVGQTYEQYF.

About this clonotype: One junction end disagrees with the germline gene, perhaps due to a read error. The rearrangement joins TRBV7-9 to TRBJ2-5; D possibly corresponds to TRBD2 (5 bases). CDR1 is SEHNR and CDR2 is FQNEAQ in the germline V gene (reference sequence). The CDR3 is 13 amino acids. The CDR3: CTSGLEVAGTQYF. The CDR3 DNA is TGTACCAGCGGCTTAGAAGTGGCGGGGACCCAGTACTTC.

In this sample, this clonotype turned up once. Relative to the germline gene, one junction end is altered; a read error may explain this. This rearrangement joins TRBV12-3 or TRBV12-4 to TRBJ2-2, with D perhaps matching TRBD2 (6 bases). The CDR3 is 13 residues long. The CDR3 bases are TGTGCCAACAGTTCGGACTACACCGGGGAGCTATTTTTT. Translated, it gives CANSSDYTGELFF.

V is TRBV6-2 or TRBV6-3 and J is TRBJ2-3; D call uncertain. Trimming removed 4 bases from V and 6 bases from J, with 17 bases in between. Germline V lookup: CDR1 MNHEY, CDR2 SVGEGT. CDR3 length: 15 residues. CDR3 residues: CASSLLGQLVDTQYF. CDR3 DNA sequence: TGTGCCAGCAGTTTATTAGGGCAACTTGTGGATACGCAGTATTTT.

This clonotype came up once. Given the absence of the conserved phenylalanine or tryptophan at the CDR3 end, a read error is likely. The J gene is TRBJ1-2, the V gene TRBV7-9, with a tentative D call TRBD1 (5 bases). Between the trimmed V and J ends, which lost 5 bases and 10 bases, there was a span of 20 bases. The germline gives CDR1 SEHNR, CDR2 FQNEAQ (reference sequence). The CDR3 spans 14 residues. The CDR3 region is CASSTSGGELDYTL. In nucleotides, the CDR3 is TGTGCCAGCAGCACATCTGGGGGAGAGCTGGACTACACCCTC.

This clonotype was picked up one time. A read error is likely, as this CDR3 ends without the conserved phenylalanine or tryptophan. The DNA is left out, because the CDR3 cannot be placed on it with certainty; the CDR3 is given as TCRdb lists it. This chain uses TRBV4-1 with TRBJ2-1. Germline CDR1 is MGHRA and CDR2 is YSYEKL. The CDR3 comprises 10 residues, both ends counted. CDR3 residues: CASSAGQQLI.

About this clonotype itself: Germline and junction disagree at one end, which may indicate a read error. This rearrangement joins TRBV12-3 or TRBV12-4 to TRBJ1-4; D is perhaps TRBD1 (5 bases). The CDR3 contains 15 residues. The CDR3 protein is CANSFSLGGNEKLFF. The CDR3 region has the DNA TGTGCCAACAGTTTCAGTCTGGGGGGTAATGAAAAACTGTTTTTT.

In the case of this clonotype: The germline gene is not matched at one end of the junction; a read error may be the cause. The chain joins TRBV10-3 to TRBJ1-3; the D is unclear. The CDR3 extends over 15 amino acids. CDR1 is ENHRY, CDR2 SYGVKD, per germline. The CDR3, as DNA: TGTGCCATCAGTGAGTACGCAGCCTCTGGGAACACCATATATTTT. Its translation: CAISEYAASGNTIYF.

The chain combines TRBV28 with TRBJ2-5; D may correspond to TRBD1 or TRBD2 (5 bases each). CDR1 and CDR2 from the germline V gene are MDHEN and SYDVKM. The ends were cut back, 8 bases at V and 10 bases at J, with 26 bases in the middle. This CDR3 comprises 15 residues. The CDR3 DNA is TGTGCCAGCGGCGACCCTAACGCATCGCAGAGGGGCCAGTACTTC. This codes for CASGDPNASQRGQYF. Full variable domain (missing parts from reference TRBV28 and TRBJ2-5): DVKVTQSSRYLVKRTGEKVFLECVQDMDHENMFWYRQDPGLGLRLIYFSYDVKMKEKGDIPEGYSVSREKKERFSLILESASTNQTSMYLCASGDPNASQRGQYFGPGTRLLVL.

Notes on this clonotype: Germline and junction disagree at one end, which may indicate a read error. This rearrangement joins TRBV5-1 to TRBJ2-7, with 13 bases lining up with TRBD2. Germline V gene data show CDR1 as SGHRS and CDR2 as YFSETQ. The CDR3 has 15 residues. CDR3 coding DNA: TGCGCCAGCAGCGTGAGGACTAGCGGGAGCCCCGAGCGGTACTTC. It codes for CASSVRTSGSPERYF.

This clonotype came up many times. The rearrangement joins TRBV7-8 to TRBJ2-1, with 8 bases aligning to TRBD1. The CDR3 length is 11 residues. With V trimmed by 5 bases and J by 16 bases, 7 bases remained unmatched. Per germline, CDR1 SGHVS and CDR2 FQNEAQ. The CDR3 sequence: CASSPGQGLFF. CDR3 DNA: TGTGCCAGCAGCCCTGGACAGGGTCTATTCTTC.

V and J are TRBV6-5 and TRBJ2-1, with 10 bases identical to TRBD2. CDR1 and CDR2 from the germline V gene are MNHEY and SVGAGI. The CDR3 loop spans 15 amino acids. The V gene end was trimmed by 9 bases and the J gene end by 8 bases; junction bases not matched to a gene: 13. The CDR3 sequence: CASSLLAGTYHEQFF. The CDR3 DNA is TGTGCCAGTAGCTTACTAGCGGGGACATACCATGAGCAGTTCTTC.

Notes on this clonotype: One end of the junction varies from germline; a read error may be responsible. The CDR3 region is CVSRGDRDTGELFF. CDR3 coding DNA: TGTGTCAGTAGAGGGGACAGGGACACCGGGGAGTTGTTTTTT. The rearrangement links TRBV2 to TRBJ2-2; 9 bases line up with TRBD1. The CDR3 is 14 residues long. Germline V lookup: CDR1 SNHLY, CDR2 FYNNEI.

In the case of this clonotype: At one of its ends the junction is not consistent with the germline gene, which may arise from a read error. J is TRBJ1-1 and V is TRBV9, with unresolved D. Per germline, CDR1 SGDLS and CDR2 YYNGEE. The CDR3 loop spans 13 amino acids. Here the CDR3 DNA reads TGTGCCAGCAGCGTCGGGGTGAACACTGAAGATTTCTTT. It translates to CASSVGVNTEDFF. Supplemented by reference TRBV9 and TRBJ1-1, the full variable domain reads DSGVTQTPKHLITATGQRVTLRCSPRSGDLSVYWYQQSLDQGLQFLIQYYNGEERAKGNILERFSAQQFPDLHSELNLSSLELGDSALYFCASSVGVNTEDFFGQGTRLTVV.

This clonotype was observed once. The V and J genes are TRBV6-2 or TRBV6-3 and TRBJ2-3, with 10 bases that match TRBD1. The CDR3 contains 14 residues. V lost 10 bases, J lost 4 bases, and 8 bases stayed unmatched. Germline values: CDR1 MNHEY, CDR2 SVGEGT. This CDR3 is CANRYGQGADTQYF. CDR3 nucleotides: TGTGCCAACAGATACGGACAGGGGGCAGATACGCAGTATTTT.

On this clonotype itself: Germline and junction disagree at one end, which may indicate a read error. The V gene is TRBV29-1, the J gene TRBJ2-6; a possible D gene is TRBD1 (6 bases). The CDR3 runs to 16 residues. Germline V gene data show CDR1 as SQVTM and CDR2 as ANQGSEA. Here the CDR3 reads CSVFRDTDSRANVLTF. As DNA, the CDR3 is TGCAGCGTTTTCCGGGACACTGACTCTAGGGCTAACGTCCTGACTTTC.

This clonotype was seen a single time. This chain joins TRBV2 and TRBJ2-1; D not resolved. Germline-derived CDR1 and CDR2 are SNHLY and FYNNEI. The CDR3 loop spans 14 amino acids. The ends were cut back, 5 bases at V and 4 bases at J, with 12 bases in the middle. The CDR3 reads CASSCLAGYNEQFF. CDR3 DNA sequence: TGTGCCAGCAGTTGTTTAGCTGGATACAATGAGCAGTTCTTC.

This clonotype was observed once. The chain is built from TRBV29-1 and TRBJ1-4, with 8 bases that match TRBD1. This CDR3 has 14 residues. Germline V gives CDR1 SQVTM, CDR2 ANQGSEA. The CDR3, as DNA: TGCAGTACTCCTGGACAGGGACATTTTGAAAAACTGTTTTTT. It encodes CSTPGQGHFEKLFF.

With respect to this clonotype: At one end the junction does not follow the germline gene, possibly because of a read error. CDR3 protein: CASGSRLAGGGEHYF. For the CDR3, the DNA is TGTGCCAGCGGCTCACGACTAGCGGGAGGGGGGGAGCACTACTTC. The chain joins TRBV11-2 to TRBJ2-7, with TRBD2 matching over 14 bases. Germline loops: CDR1 SGHAT, CDR2 FQNNGV. This CDR3 comprises 15 residues.